The 20 T cell receptor beta chains below come from one sample, sequenced in a study of monozygotic twins with inflammatory bowel disease. TCRdb re-called the 5' RACE reads, yielding one record per CDR3 amino acid sequence without DNA. This table lists about 330,000 distinct CDR3 sequences. What was sequenced was blood. Receptors originate from a human donor with ulcerative colitis or Crohn's disease, or a healthy co-twin of an affected twin (not recorded which).

The chain links TRBV20-1 to TRBJ2-1; TCRdb selects TRBD2, and the lack of DNA leaves this call unchecked. Germline CDR1 and CDR2: DFQATT and SNEGSKA (reference sequence). The CDR3 totals 14 residues. The CDR3 spells CSAELAGFNNEQFF.

The chain carries TRBV4-1 and TRBJ1-1; the TCRdb call, TRBD1, lacks DNA for checking. This CDR3 region has 14 residues. Germline V gives CDR1 MGHRA, CDR2 YSYEKL. CDR3 region: CASSPPGAGTEAFF.

This chain connects TRBV7-9 to TRBJ1-5; lacking DNA, the TRBD1 call made by TCRdb goes unchecked. CDR3 size: 13 residues. Germline assignment: CDR1 SEHNR and CDR2 FQNEAQ (reference sequence). CDR3 sequence reads: CASSPGYGQPQHF.

This sequence joins TRBV20-1 and TRBJ1-1. The CDR3 loop spans 13 amino acids. CDR1 DFQATT and CDR2 SNEGSKA come from the germline V gene (reference sequence). This CDR3 is CSARSNWGTEAFF.

J is TRBJ1-2 and V is TRBV9; TCRdb selects TRBD1, and the lack of DNA leaves this call unchecked. This CDR3 region has 15 residues. Germline CDR1 reads SGDLS; CDR2 reads YYNGEE. The CDR3 loop reads CASSVVARGGGGYTF.

The chain employs TRBV18 and TRBJ2-3; there is no DNA to check the TCRdb D call of TRBD2. The CDR3 contains 17 residues. Germline-derived CDR1 and CDR2 are KGHSH and LQKENI. The CDR3 sequence: CASAGLAGGKGTDTQYF.

The chain recombines TRBV2 with TRBJ2-7; TCRdb's D call, TRBD2, is unchecked because there is no DNA. CDR3 length equals 14 residues. The V gene's germline CDR1 is SNHLY and CDR2 FYNNEI. The CDR3 loop is CASRSQRDYYEQYF.

V usage is TRBV20-1 and J usage is TRBJ1-5. The CDR3 has 13 amino acids. The germline gives CDR1 DFQATT, CDR2 SNEGSKA (reference sequence). The CDR3 spells CSAQRGANQPQHF.

This chain connects TRBV6-2 or TRBV6-3 to TRBJ2-7; absent DNA, TCRdb's TRBD1 call cannot be checked. The CDR3 runs to 15 residues. Germline CDR1 and CDR2: MNHEY and SVGEGT. The CDR3 reads CASEDDRTGLYEQYF.

V is TRBV5-1 and J is TRBJ2-7; the D call from TCRdb, TRBD1, cannot be confirmed without DNA. CDR1 SGHRS and CDR2 YFSETQ come from the germline V gene. The CDR3 consists of 15 residues. The CDR3: CASSARQGTSYEQYF.

The CDR3 spells CAISQELGPETQYF. V is TRBV10-3 and J is TRBJ2-5. This CDR3 region has 14 residues. Germline values: CDR1 ENHRY, CDR2 SYGVKD.

V gene TRBV4-1 combines with J gene TRBJ1-1; TCRdb's assignment of TRBD1 cannot be checked, as there is no DNA. Looked up from germline, CDR1 is MGHRA and CDR2 is YSYEKL. The CDR3 loop spans 16 amino acids. The CDR3 here is CASSQSPTGGDTEAFF.

This chain uses TRBV29-1 with TRBJ2-7. This CDR3 region has 14 residues. From germline, CDR1 is SQVTM and CDR2 ANQGSEA. The CDR3 protein is CSVHKTGTPYEQYF.

The V call is TRBV19, the J call TRBJ2-6; checking the TCRdb D call of TRBD2 is not possible without DNA. The CDR3 length is 16 residues. The germline V gene has CDR1 LNHDA and CDR2 SQIVND (reference sequence). The CDR3 region is CASTLTWYSGANVLTF.

This chain connects TRBV5-1 to TRBJ2-5; the D call from TCRdb, TRBD2, cannot be confirmed without DNA. This CDR3 has 15 amino acids. Germline loops: CDR1 SGHRS, CDR2 YFSETQ. The CDR3 region is CASSLFRGAGETQYF.

The CDR3 region is CASSVEGSNTEAFF. The V call is TRBV7-3, the J call TRBJ1-1. From germline, CDR1 is SGHTA and CDR2 FQGTGA. The CDR3 is made up of 14 amino acids.

The chain couples TRBV6-2 or TRBV6-3 to TRBJ2-1; the TCRdb D gene call, TRBD1, has no DNA to confirm it. Germline-derived CDR1 and CDR2 are MNHEY and SVGEGT. The CDR3 has 12 residues. The CDR3 loop is CASSYPRQRQFF.

The chain is built from TRBV27 and TRBJ1-6. This CDR3 is built from 22 residues. CDR1 MNHEY and CDR2 SMNVEV come from the germline V gene (reference sequence). CDR3: CASSLSVRGGVLPHGDNSPLHF.

The gene calls are TRBV4-1 and TRBJ1-5. Per the germline V gene, CDR1 is MGHRA and CDR2 is YSYEKL. CDR3 length: 13 residues. The CDR3 here is CASSQATTQPQHF.

This rearrangement joins TRBV7-9 to TRBJ1-2; TCRdb indicates TRBD1, and absent DNA this call remains unverified. This CDR3 spans 12 amino acids. Germline V gene sequence: CDR1 SEHNR, CDR2 FQNEAQ (reference sequence). CDR3 protein: CASSFDSDGYTF.